This T cell receptor (beta chain) originates from a study of read filtering for tumor transcriptome and immune sequencing. This library used around 400 ng RNA and molecular barcoded adaptors spanning alpha/delta and beta/gamma chains. TCRdb processed the reads anew with MiXCR; each CDR3 protein has one entry. Seen here are about 48,000 distinct CDR3 sequences, around 19% observed once, and the top ten hold 15%. This clonotype came up many times. The sequence was collected from a donor older than 35 with multiple myeloma. Sequenced: a population of CD138-negative cells sorted from bone marrow.

As DNA, the CDR3 is TGTGCCAGCAGTTCCGGACAGGGAACAAAGATGGAGCAGTTCTTC. Translation: CASSSGQGTKMEQFF. The chain employs TRBV6-6 and TRBJ2-1, with 8 bases lining up with TRBD1. This CDR3 comprises 15 residues. V lost 4 bases to trimming and J lost 10 bases; unmatched junction nucleotides: 12. The germline V gene encodes CDR1 MNHNY and CDR2 SVGAGI (reference sequence).